This passage covers 4 T cell receptor beta chains from one sample sequenced in a study of graft-versus-host responses after intestinal transplantation. Repertoires were generated with immunoSEQ multiplex PCR, while TCRdb's copy carries only in-frame clones and drops some. Of some 100,000 clones listed, about nine tenths are singletons. Their antigens are not known. Specimen: unstimulated CD8+ T cells sorted from spleen or lymph node cells, collected before transplant. The receptor source for this set is a human donor who was the organ donor for an intestinal transplant.

The rearrangement joins TRBV11-2 to TRBJ1-6; TRBD1 aligns across 8 bases. This CDR3 spans 15 amino acids. V lost 5 bases and J lost 5; bases outside the gene matches: 5. Germline assignment: CDR1 SGHAT and CDR2 FQNNGV. The CDR3 protein is CASSLNRGDNSPLHF. CDR3 in DNA: TGTGCCAGCAGCCTAAACAGGGGGGATAATTCACCCCTCCACTTT. Full variable domain (outside the CDR3, taken from reference TRBV11-2 and TRBJ1-6): EAGVAQSPRYKIIEKRQSVAFWCNPISGHATLYWYQQILGQGPKLLIQFQNNGVVDDSQLPKDRFSAERLKGVDSTLKIQPAKLEDSAVYLCASSLNRGDNSPLHFGNGTRLTVT.

The rearrangement links TRBV7-9 to TRBJ2-1, with 9 nucleotides matching TRBD2. CDR3 length equals 15 residues. The germline V gene has CDR1 SEHNR and CDR2 FQNEAQ (reference sequence). V gave up 4 bases and J gave up 5 bases; unmatched junction bases: 6. CDR3 loop: CASSSPAGGDNEQFF. CDR3 bases: TGTGCCAGCAGCTCCCCAGCGGGGGGCGACAATGAGCAGTTCTTC.

This sequence joins TRBV30 and TRBJ1-1; D is possibly TRBD1 (5 bases). Trimming took off 4 bases at V and 6 bases at J, with 15 bases between the two ends. Germline assignment: CDR1 GTSNPN and CDR2 SVGIG (reference sequence). The CDR3 is 13 amino acids. For the CDR3, the DNA is TGTGCCTGGAATAATCCCACAGGTTCTGAAGCTTTCTTT. This codes for CAWNNPTGSEAFF.

The rearrangement uses TRBV4-1 and TRBJ1-3, with TRBD1 as a possible D gene (5 bases). V shed 3 bases and J shed 0 bases, with 9 bases lying between them. Germline values: CDR1 MGHRA, CDR2 YSYEKL. This CDR3 is 15 amino acids long. Here the CDR3 reads CASSQTESSGNTIYF. The CDR3 coding sequence is TGCGCCAGCAGCCAGACAGAGAGCTCTGGAAACACCATATATTTT.